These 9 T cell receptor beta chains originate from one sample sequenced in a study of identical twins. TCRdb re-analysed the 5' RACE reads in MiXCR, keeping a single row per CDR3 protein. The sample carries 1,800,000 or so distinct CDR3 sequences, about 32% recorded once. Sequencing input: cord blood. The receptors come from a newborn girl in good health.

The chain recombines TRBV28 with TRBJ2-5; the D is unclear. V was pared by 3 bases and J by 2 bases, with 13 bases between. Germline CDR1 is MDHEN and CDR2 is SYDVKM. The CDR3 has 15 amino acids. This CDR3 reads CASSLASESQETQYF. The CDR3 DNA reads TGTGCCAGCAGTTTGGCCAGCGAGTCGCAAGAGACCCAGTACTTC.

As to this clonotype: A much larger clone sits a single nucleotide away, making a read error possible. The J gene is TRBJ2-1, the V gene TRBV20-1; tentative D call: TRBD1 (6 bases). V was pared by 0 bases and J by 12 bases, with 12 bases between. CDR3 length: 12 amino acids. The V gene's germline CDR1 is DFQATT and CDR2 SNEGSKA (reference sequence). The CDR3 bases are TGCAGTGCTAGAGATCAGGGGTCAAGGCAGTTCTTC. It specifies CSARDQGSRQFF.

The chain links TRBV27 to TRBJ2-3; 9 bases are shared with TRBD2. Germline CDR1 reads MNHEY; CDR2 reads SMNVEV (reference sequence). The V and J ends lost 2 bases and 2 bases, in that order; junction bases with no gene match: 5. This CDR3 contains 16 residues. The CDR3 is CASSLNQRGVTDTQYF. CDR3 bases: TGTGCCAGCAGTTTAAATCAGCGGGGGGTCACAGATACGCAGTATTTT.

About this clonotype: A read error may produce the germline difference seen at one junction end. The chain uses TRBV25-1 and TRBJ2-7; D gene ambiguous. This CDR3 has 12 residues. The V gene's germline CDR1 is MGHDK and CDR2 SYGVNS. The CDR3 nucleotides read TGTGCCAGCAGTGAATTTCGCTACGCGCAGTACTTC. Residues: CASSEFRYAQYF.

CDR3 in DNA: TGTGCCAGCAGCCACCAGGGACAGGGCACAGATACGCAGTATTTT. This sequence encodes CASSHQGQGTDTQYF. The chain combines TRBV16 with TRBJ2-3, with 8 positions matching TRBD1. J gave up 1 base and V 3 bases, and 3 bases lay outside the gene matches. From germline, CDR1 is KGHSY and CDR2 FQNENV. The CDR3 length is 15 residues.

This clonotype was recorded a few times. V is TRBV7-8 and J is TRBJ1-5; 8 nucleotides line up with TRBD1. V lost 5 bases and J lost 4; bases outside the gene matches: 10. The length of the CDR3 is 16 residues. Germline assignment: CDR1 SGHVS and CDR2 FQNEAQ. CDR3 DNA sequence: TGTGCCAGCAGCCGCGGGACAGGTTGGCGGAATCAGCCCCAGCATTTT. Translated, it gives CASSRGTGWRNQPQHF. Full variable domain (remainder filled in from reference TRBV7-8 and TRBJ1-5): GAGVSQSPRYKVAKRGQDVALRCDPISGHVSLFWYQQALGQGPEFLTYFQNEAQLDKSGLPSDRFFAERPEGSVSTLKIQRTQQEDSAVYLCASSRGTGWRNQPQHFGDGTRLSIL.

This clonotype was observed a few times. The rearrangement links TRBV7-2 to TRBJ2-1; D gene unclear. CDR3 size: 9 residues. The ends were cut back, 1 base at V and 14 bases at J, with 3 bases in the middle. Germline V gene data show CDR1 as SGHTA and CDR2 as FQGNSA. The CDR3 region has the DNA TGTGCCAGCAGCTTAGGGGAGTTCTTC. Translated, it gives CASSLGEFF.

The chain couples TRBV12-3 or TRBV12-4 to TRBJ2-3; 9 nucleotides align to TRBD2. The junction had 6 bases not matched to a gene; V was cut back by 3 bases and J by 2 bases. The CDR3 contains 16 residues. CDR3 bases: TGTGCCAGCAGTTTTCGGGGACTAGCTCTCACAGATACGCAGTATTTT. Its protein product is CASSFRGLALTDTQYF.

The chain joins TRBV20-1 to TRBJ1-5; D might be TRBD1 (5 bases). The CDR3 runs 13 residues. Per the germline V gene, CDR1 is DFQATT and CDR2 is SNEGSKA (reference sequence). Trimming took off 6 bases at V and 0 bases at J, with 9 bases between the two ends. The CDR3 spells CSAGPYSNQPQHF. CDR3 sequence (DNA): TGCAGTGCGGGACCCTATAGCAATCAGCCCCAGCATTTT.